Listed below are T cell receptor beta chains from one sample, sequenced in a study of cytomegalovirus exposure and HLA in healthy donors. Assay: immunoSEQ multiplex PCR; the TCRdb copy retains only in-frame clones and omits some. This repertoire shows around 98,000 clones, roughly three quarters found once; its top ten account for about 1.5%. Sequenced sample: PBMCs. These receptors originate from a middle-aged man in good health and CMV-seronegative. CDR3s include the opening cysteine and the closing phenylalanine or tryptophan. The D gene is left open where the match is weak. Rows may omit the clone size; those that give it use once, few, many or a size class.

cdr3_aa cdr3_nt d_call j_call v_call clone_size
CASSRQMAPNTEAFF TGTGCCAGTAGTAGGCAAATGGCCCCGAACACTGAAGCTTTCTTT - TRBJ1-1 TRBV19 few
CASSSGLGAEAFF TGCGCCAGCAGCTCTGGACTCGGGGCTGAAGCTTTCTTT - TRBJ1-1 TRBV5-1 -
CASSLARTSGGALNEQFF TGTGCCAGCAGCTTAGCCCGGACTAGCGGGGGGGCCCTGAATGAGCAGTTCTTC TRBD2 TRBJ2-1 TRBV7-9 -
CAFLEGRARVLRSQPQHF TGTGCCTTTCTAGAGGGAAGGGCAAGGGTTCTAAGAAGTCAGCCCCAGCATTTT - TRBJ1-5 TRBV21-1 -
CASSPGGSNQPQHF TGTGCCAGCAGCCCGGGGGGGAGCAATCAGCCCCAGCATTTT - TRBJ1-5 TRBV5-6 -
CASSQVYPTGELFF TGCGCCAGCAGCCAAGTCTACCCCACCGGGGAGCTGTTTTTT - TRBJ2-2 TRBV4-1 -
CASSGTDRRGVYEQYF TGTGCCAGCAGCGGAACAGACAGGCGAGGGGTCTACGAGCAGTACTTC - TRBJ2-7 TRBV5-5 few
CASSSGGSYNSPLHF TGCGCCAGCAGCTCAGGGGGTTCCTATAATTCACCCCTCCACTTT TRBD1 TRBJ1-6 TRBV5-1 -
CASSSRDSSYEQYF TGTGCCAGCAGCTCCCGGGACAGCTCCTACGAGCAGTACTTC TRBD1 TRBJ2-7 TRBV7-2 once
CASSPGGGGGDEQFF TGTGCCAGCAGCCCCGGAGGCGGCGGGGGAGATGAGCAGTTCTTC TRBD2 TRBJ2-1 TRBV7-2 -
CASSIGQGDYGYTF TGCGCCAGCAGCATCGGACAGGGAGACTATGGCTACACCTTC TRBD1 TRBJ1-2 TRBV5-1 -
CASKMGQGSYEQYF TGTGCCAGCAAAATGGGACAGGGATCCTACGAGCAGTACTTC TRBD1 TRBJ2-7 TRBV7-9 -
CASSYSGGQAADTQYF TGTGCCAGCAGTTACTCGGGGGGGCAGGCCGCAGATACGCAGTATTTT - TRBJ2-3 TRBV6-5 -
CASSNRDRENTEAFF TGTGCCAGCAGTAACCGGGACAGGGAGAACACTGAAGCTTTCTTT TRBD1 TRBJ1-1 TRBV6-6 once
CASSSGVYTEAFF TGTGCCAGCAGCTCCGGGGTCTACACTGAAGCTTTCTTT - TRBJ1-1 TRBV7-9 -
CASSAGGTEAFF TGCGCCAGCAGTGCAGGGGGCACTGAAGCTTTCTTT TRBD1 TRBJ1-1 TRBV10-1 few
CASSPGTGGELFF TGTGCCAGCAGCCCCGGGACAGGGGGGGAGCTGTTTTTT TRBD1 TRBJ2-2 TRBV7-8 -
CASSGPTVANEKLFF TGTGCCAGCAGCGGACCAACAGTGGCAAATGAAAAACTGTTTTTT - TRBJ1-4 TRBV9 -
CASSKGLRSITDTQYF TGTGCCAGTAGTAAGGGACTTCGTTCGATCACAGATACGCAGTATTTT - TRBJ2-3 TRBV19 -
CASSSFSGQGSYEQYF TGTGCCAGCAGTTCCTTTTCGGGACAGGGCTCCTACGAGCAGTACTTC TRBD1 TRBJ2-7 TRBV2 -
CAWSAGQFGNQPQHF TGTGCCTGGAGCGCAGGACAATTTGGCAATCAGCCCCAGCATTTT - TRBJ1-5 TRBV30 -
CASSLQVVDEQFF TGCGCCAGCAGCTTACAGGTGGTCGATGAGCAGTTCTTC - TRBJ2-1 TRBV5-1 -
CASSISRKVQETQYF TGTGCCAGTAGTATAAGCAGGAAGGTACAAGAGACCCAGTACTTC - TRBJ2-5 TRBV19 -
CASSAGTGSRGYTF TGCGCCAGCAGTGCTGGGACAGGGTCTCGAGGCTACACCTTC TRBD1 TRBJ1-2 TRBV10-1 -
CASSLDRGEADTQYF TGTGCCAGCAGTTTGGACAGGGGCGAAGCAGATACGCAGTATTTT TRBD1 TRBJ2-3 TRBV27 -
CASSLDKGVGAFF TGCGCCAGCAGCCTGGATAAAGGAGTTGGAGCTTTCTTT - TRBJ1-1 TRBV5-1 -
CAAGSSGTAHNEQFF TGTGCCGCGGGAAGCTCCGGGACAGCTCACAATGAGCAGTTCTTC - TRBJ2-1 TRBV10-3 -
CASSLVGGSYGYTF TGTGCCAGCAGCCTAGTCGGGGGGTCCTATGGCTACACCTTC - TRBJ1-2 TRBV5-6 -
CASSIYTANTGELFF TGTGCCAGTAGTATATATACAGCCAACACCGGGGAGCTGTTTTTT - TRBJ2-2 TRBV19 -
CASSLVGREGGYTF TGCGCCAGCAGCTTGGTTGGCAGGGAGGGTGGCTACACCTTC - TRBJ1-2 TRBV5-1 -
CASSLDRAKNIQYF TGTGCCAGCAGCTTAGACAGGGCCAAAAACATTCAGTACTTC - TRBJ2-4 TRBV11-2 -
CASSISMTGGTEAFF TGTGCCAGTAGTATTAGTATGACCGGAGGTACTGAAGCTTTCTTT - TRBJ1-1 TRBV19 -
CASSLVQGATEAFF TGTGCCAGCAGCTTAGTACAGGGGGCCACTGAAGCTTTCTTT TRBD1 TRBJ1-1 TRBV13 -
CASSLLQGGEQFF TGTGCCAGCAGTTTACTTCAGGGCGGTGAGCAGTTCTTC - TRBJ2-1 TRBV27 -
CASSISTSYEQYF TGTGCCAGTAGTATCTCTACCTCCTACGAGCAGTACTTC - TRBJ2-7 TRBV19 -
CASSDTGTLSYEQYF TGTGCCAGCAGTGATACCGGGACACTATCCTACGAGCAGTACTTC - TRBJ2-7 TRBV2 -
CASSHPTGQGGYGYTF TGTGCCAGCAGCCACCCTACTGGACAGGGCGGCTATGGCTACACCTTC TRBD1 TRBJ1-2 TRBV5-4 -
CASAAGNEQYF TGTGCCAGCGCTGCGGGTAACGAGCAGTACTTC - TRBJ2-7 TRBV27 -